Listed here is a single T cell receptor beta chain. Its specific antigen is unknown. There are no base qualities to consult, and no much larger clone falls within one base. Receptor amplification or capture employed 5' RACE. Instrument used: Illumina HiSeq 2500. A second PCR of roughly 7 to 11 cycles was performed with a sample-barcoded 5' primer and a J-beta primer mix. Each TCR beta cDNA molecule received a unique molecular identifier from a template-switch 5' adaptor carrying 12 random nucleotides. Each sample yielded at least 3 million CDR3-containing paired-end reads. All of the RNA was converted into first-strand cDNA using the Mint cDNA synthesis kit, with a TRBC-specific oligonucleotide serving as the primer. Following uracil-DNA glycosylase treatment, a first 18-cycle PCR with universal primers M1SS and BC2_uni_R was performed on all cDNA. For the original study's pipeline: Each sample was normalized by randomly selecting 1 million high-quality reads, each carrying a distinct molecular identifier. Instead of being binned into consensus sequences, reads that shared molecular identifiers were thrown out. MiTCR, run with a Q25 quality threshold and the strictest error-elimination algorithm, handled CDR3 identification, clonotype clustering and error correction. A nonparametric unseen species model using Euler transformation provided a lower-bound estimate of total TCR beta diversity. The public reads were reprocessed in TCRdb via fastp at Q25 and MiXCR, keeping in-frame beta chains. When rows share a CDR3 protein, they turn into one entry using the most common DNA and genes. The V and J calls were not made by the authors but by TCRdb's processing. For this sample there are 700,000 to 850,000 distinct CDR3 sequences; 53% appear just once. Of the sample, 40% to 50% is held by the ten largest clones.

This sample is part of a study of blood T cells in healthy people across ages (dated by TCRdb to 2013 to 2016). About the full investigation: In model experiments, template switching captured roughly one uniquely barcoded TCR beta cDNA molecule for every two T cells. Donors of different ages were randomly distributed across sequencing lanes to avoid experimental bias. To track age-related changes in TCR beta repertoire diversity, the study relied on deep sequencing normalized with unique cDNA molecular identifiers. Four age groups were formed from the donors: young (average approximately 15 years), middle-aged (just under 40), aged (roughly 59) and long-lived (about 80). Using the same blood draw, the study looked at two additional independent replicas of 1 million unique cDNA reads for two donors, one aged 18 to 30 and the other aged 80 or older.

Reading the germline V gene gives CDR1 SGHRS and CDR2 YFSETQ. Clipping removes 6 bases from V and 0 bases from J, with 6 as the unmatched junction base count. The CDR3 runs 14 residues from the cysteine to the phenylalanine. Only the CDR3 DNA stays, 42 bases, in frame from base 1. The donors were 40 or so Caucasian individuals from Russia, aged roughly 6 to 100 years, who were systemically healthy. Each donor gave roughly 9 milliliters of peripheral blood, drawn into EDTA-treated Vacutainer tubes. Ficoll-Paque density-gradient centrifugation was used to isolate PBMCs, with at least 6.5 million obtained per sample. Total RNA was extracted from PBMCs with Trizol reagent, with at least 6 micrograms obtained per sample. The percentages of naive CD45RAhigh/CD27high T cells were determined by flow cytometry on a PBMC aliquot from every donor. The full study reports these points: The long-lived group showed more naive CD4+ T cells, fewer expanded clones and increased TCR diversity than the aged group, suggesting age selection. Observed TCR beta diversity per million T cells fell roughly linearly with age, and a significant reduction was already apparent by age approximately 41. Estimates of total diversity based on one million sequenced T cells were regarded as lower bounds and as underestimates. Since profiling was done on bulk unsorted PBMCs, naive and antigen-experienced compartments could not be conclusively compared. Because donor CMV infection status was unknown, age-related changes in expanded clonotypes were potentially confounded. Observed TCR beta diversity correlated strongly with the percentage of naive T cells measured by flow cytometry.

Sequenced: blood. The TCR comes from a man aged 80 or over in good health. The receptor chain draws on TRBV5-1 and TRBJ2-7; 7 middle bases align to TRBD1. The DNA sequence is as follows: TGCGCCAGCAACCCGGACAGGTCCTCCTACGAGCAGTACTTC. Translated, it reads CASNPDRSSYEQYF. Reference TRBV5-1 and TRBJ2-7 proteins supply the regions before and after the CDR3; the full variable domain is: KAGVTQTPRYLIKTRGQQVTLSCSPISGHRSVSWYQQTPGQGLQFLFEYFSETQRNKGNFPGRFSGRQFSNSRSEMNVSTLELGDSALYLCASNPDRSSYEQYFGPGTRLTVT.